This entry lists 13 T cell receptor beta chains sequenced from one sample in a study of tumour-infiltrating T cells in Burkitt lymphoma. Clones were read by immunoSEQ multiplex PCR, and TCRdb kept only the in-frame ones, dropping some. Of more than 550 clones in the sample, approximately 12% were seen once. Sequencing input: tumor tissue. Receptor source: a human donor with Burkitt lymphoma.

The table lists this clone with a few counts. V gene TRBV15 combines with J gene TRBJ1-2; the match to TRBD1 covers 8 bases. V lost 0 bases, J lost 3 bases, and 3 bases stayed unmatched. The CDR3 has 15 residues. Germline-derived CDR1 and CDR2 are LNHNV and YYDKDF (reference sequence). CDR3 in amino acids: CATSRDNRGDYGYTF. The DNA of the CDR3 is TGTGCCACCAGCAGAGACAACAGGGGGGACTATGGCTACACCTTC.

This clone was seen only a few times. This chain joins TRBV28 and TRBJ1-2, with D unclear. The length of the CDR3 is 16 residues. Trimming removed 5 bases from V and 0 bases from J, with 16 bases in between. Germline CDR1 reads MDHEN; CDR2 reads SYDVKM. In DNA, the CDR3 is TGTGCCAGCAGTCCGGTGCGGACCTTAGCTAACTATGGCTACACCTTC. Amino acids: CASSPVRTLANYGYTF.

This clone appeared a few times. In nucleotides, the CDR3 is TGCAGCGTTCGGGGGCCGGGGGAGCAGTACTTC. Translation gives CSVRGPGEQYF. The chain carries TRBV29-1 and TRBJ2-7, with D perhaps being TRBD1 or TRBD2 (6 bases each). The CDR3 contains 11 residues. Per germline, CDR1 SQVTM and CDR2 ANQGSEA. The V gene lost 5 bases and the J gene lost 7 bases, with 12 bases spanning the gap.

The chain has TRBV19 and TRBJ1-1; 7 nucleotides agree with TRBD1. The J segment lost 1 base and the V segment lost 6 bases, leaving 2 bases of the junction unmatched. The CDR3 extends over 13 amino acids. Germline assignment: CDR1 LNHDA and CDR2 SQIVND (reference sequence). The DNA for the CDR3 is TGTGCCAGTAGAAAGGGGGCGAACACTGAAGCTTTCTTT. Amino acids: CASRKGANTEAFF.

The chain couples TRBV4-1 to TRBJ1-1, with D possibly matching TRBD1 (5 bases). The germline V and J ends were trimmed by 2 bases and 12 bases, with 16 bases remaining between them. Looked up from germline, CDR1 is MGHRA and CDR2 is YSYEKL. The CDR3 totals 13 residues. CDR3 DNA sequence: TGCGCCAGCAGCCAACTTGGGGCGATGCTAACTTTCTTT. Translated, it gives CASSQLGAMLTFF.

V is TRBV9 and J is TRBJ1-2; no firm D call. V was clipped by 0 bases and J by 0 bases, with 9 bases between them. The germline gives CDR1 SGDLS, CDR2 YYNGEE. This CDR3 contains 15 residues. The CDR3 here is CASSVETAPNYGYTF. DNA for the CDR3: TGTGCCAGCAGCGTAGAAACAGCTCCTAACTATGGCTACACCTTC.

This clone was seen a handful of times. The gene calls are TRBV5-5 and TRBJ2-1, with D uncertain. With 2 bases removed from V and 0 bases from J, the gap between germline ends came to 12 bases. Germline lookup yields CDR1 SGHKS and CDR2 YYEKEE (reference sequence). The CDR3 totals 16 residues. The CDR3 nucleotides are TGTGCCAGCAGCTTACTTACGGGCAGCTCCTACAATGAGCAGTTCTTC. It codes for CASSLLTGSSYNEQFF.

This clone was detected only a few times. J is TRBJ2-2 and V is TRBV7-6; D could derive from TRBD1 or TRBD2 (5 bases each). Trimming removed 1 base from V and 4 bases from J, with 13 bases in between. There are 16 residues in the CDR3. Germline V lookup: CDR1 SGHVS, CDR2 FNYEAQ. DNA of the CDR3: TGTGCCAGCAGCTTAGTCGAGGGGTGGGGCACCGGGGAGCTGTTTTTT. Encoded protein: CASSLVEGWGTGELFF.

The chain employs TRBV7-2 and TRBJ1-5; D gene uncertain. The CDR3 is made up of 15 amino acids. V was pared by 5 bases and J by 0 bases, with 11 bases between. In germline, CDR1 is SGHTA, CDR2 FQGNSA. The CDR3 protein is CASSAGRASNQPQHF. The CDR3 DNA is TGTGCCAGCAGCGCTGGCCGGGCTAGCAATCAGCCCCAGCATTTT.

Remarks on this clone: The sample carries other DNA sequences with the same CDR3. The CDR3 loop reads CASSQRGGNTGELFF. As DNA, the CDR3 is TGTGCCAGCAGTCAGAGAGGGGGTAACACCGGGGAGCTGTTTTTT. The V gene is TRBV25-1, the J gene TRBJ2-2, with D perhaps TRBD1 (6 bases). Looked up from germline, CDR1 is MGHDK and CDR2 is SYGVNS. V was shortened by 5 bases and J by 2 bases, with 12 bases between the two germline ends. CDR3 length: 15 residues. Full variable domain (remainder filled in from reference TRBV25-1 and TRBJ2-2): EADIYQTPRYLVIGTGKKITLECSQTMGHDKMYWYQQDPGMELHLIHYSYGVNSTEKGDLSSESTVSRIRTEHFPLTLESARPSHTSQYLCASSQRGGNTGELFFGEGSRLTVL.

This clone appeared a few times. The chain couples TRBV28 to TRBJ1-1; 8 positions agree with TRBD1. The germline gives CDR1 MDHEN, CDR2 SYDVKM. The V and J ends lost 3 bases and 0 bases, in that order; junction bases with no gene match: 6. The CDR3 sequence is 16 residues long. CDR3 protein: CASSFRAGGMNTEAFF. The CDR3 nucleotides are TGTGCCAGCAGTTTCCGGGCAGGGGGCATGAACACTGAAGCTTTCTTT.

A remark on this clone: In the same sample, other DNA sequences code for this CDR3. The V gene is TRBV28, the J gene TRBJ1-2; no firm D call. CDR1 MDHEN and CDR2 SYDVKM come from the germline V gene. Trimming cost V 2 bases and J 0 bases, with 7 bases left between them. The CDR3 sequence is 14 residues long. The CDR3 sequence is CASSLVSANYGYTF. The DNA for the CDR3 is TGTGCCAGCAGTTTAGTCAGCGCTAACTATGGCTACACCTTC.

This clone was observed a few times. This rearrangement joins TRBV9 to TRBJ2-1; no clear D gene. The CDR3 spans 12 residues. The germline V gene has CDR1 SGDLS and CDR2 YYNGEE. Trimming removed 0 bases at V and 7 bases at J, with 5 bases between. Written as DNA, the CDR3 is TGTGCCAGCAGCGTAGGTCAAAATGAGCAGTTCTTC. Encoded protein: CASSVGQNEQFF. The whole variable domain, filled in from reference TRBV9 and TRBJ2-1, reads DSGVTQTPKHLITATGQRVTLRCSPRSGDLSVYWYQQSLDQGLQFLIQYYNGEERAKGNILERFSAQQFPDLHSELNLSSLELGDSALYFCASSVGQNEQFFGPGTRLTVL.